A single sample is the source of the 7 T cell receptor beta chains below, sequenced in a study of identical twins. TCRdb ran MiXCR on the 5' RACE reads and lists one entry per CDR3 protein. The repertoire holds hundreds of thousands of distinct CDR3 sequences, with roughly 6% as singletons. Material for sequencing was naive T cells sorted from blood. These receptors were collected from a man between 18 and 29 years old in good health.

There are many counts of this clonotype. The genes are TRBV12-3 or TRBV12-4 and TRBJ1-2; TRBD1 might be the D (5 bases). V lost 5 bases to trimming and J lost 4 bases, with 14 bases between them. The CDR3 sequence is 14 residues long. The DNA of the CDR3 is TGTGCCAGCAGTCCCGGGGACTCCATCTATGGCTACACCTTC. Protein sequence: CASSPGDSIYGYTF.

This clonotype was found many times. V is TRBV4-3 and J is TRBJ1-4; 7 positions match TRBD1. The CDR3 totals 14 residues. Germline V lookup: CDR1 LGHNA, CDR2 YSLEER. Trimming at V came to 3 bases and at J to 5 bases, leaving 3 bases not matched to a gene. CDR3 bases: TGCGCCAGCAGCCAGACAGGGAGAAATGAAAAACTGTTTTTT. The encoded protein is CASSQTGRNEKLFF.

The chain carries TRBV24-1 and TRBJ2-1; the match to TRBD2 covers 7 bases. In germline, CDR1 is KGHDR, CDR2 SFDVKD. The CDR3 loop spans 15 amino acids. V was pared by 3 bases and J by 6 bases, with 7 bases of the junction left unmatched. In DNA form, the CDR3 reads TGTGCCACCAGTGATCCGCGGGAGATTCGCAATGAGCAGTTCTTC. As protein: CATSDPREIRNEQFF.

The chain has TRBV4-3 and TRBJ2-2; D is undetermined. CDR1 is LGHNA and CDR2 is YSLEER in the germline V gene. This CDR3 is 17 amino acids long. Trimming left V 0 bases short and J 6 bases short, with 17 bases between. CDR3: CASSQDLGAGIAGELFF. The CDR3 bases are TGCGCCAGCAGCCAAGATCTCGGAGCTGGGATCGCCGGGGAGCTGTTTTTT.

Ten or more counts support this clonotype. As DNA, the CDR3 is TGTGCCAGCAGTGACTCAGGGACAGATACGCAGTATTTT. Its protein product is CASSDSGTDTQYF. The rearrangement joins TRBV25-1 to TRBJ2-3, with TRBD1 as a possible D gene (5 bases). Trimming cost V 3 bases and J 3 bases, with 7 bases left between them. This CDR3 has 13 amino acids. Looked up from germline, CDR1 is MGHDK and CDR2 is SYGVNS.

This clonotype was counted only a few times. The rearrangement links TRBV7-6 to TRBJ2-3; D is possibly TRBD2 (6 bases). The V gene lost 0 bases and the J gene lost 1 base, with 14 bases spanning the gap. The CDR3 is made up of 17 amino acids. Germline CDR1 is SGHVS and CDR2 is FNYEAQ. As DNA, the CDR3 is TGTGCCAGCAGCTTAGCGAGACGGGAGTGGCGCACAGATACGCAGTATTTT. Its protein is CASSLARREWRTDTQYF. Using reference TRBV7-6 and TRBJ2-3 for the parts outside the CDR3, the full variable domain is GAGVSQSPRYKVTKRGQDVALRCDPISGHVSLYWYRQALGQGPEFLTYFNYEAQQDKSGLPNDRFSAERPEGSISTLTIQRTEQRDSAMYRCASSLARREWRTDTQYFGPGTRLTVL.

This chain uses TRBV7-9 with TRBJ2-1; 8 bases map to TRBD2. Germline loops: CDR1 SEHNR, CDR2 FQNEAQ (reference sequence). Germline trimming cut 1 base from V and 4 bases from J; bases unmatched to any gene: 6. The CDR3 extends over 16 amino acids. CDR3 DNA sequence: TGTGCCAGCAGCTTAGGTCGGCTAGCGGGTTACAATGAGCAGTTCTTC. This encodes CASSLGRLAGYNEQFF.